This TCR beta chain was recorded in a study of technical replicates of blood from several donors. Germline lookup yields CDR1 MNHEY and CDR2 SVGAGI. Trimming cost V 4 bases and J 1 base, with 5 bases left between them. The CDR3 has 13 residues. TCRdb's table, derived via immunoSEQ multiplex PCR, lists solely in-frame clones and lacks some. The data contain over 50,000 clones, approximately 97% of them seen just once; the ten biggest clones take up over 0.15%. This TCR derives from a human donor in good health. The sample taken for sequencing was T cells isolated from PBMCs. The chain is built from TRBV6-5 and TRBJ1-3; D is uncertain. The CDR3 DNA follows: TGTGCCAGCAGTTCCAAATCTGGAAACACCATATATTTT. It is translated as CASSSKSGNTIYF.